Listed below are T cell receptor beta chains from one sample, sequenced in a study of control samples from healthy donors and cancer patients. The data were produced by immunoSEQ multiplex PCR, yet TCRdb's version contains in-frame clones alone and is incomplete. Here the sample spans around 80,000 clones, about 88% being singletons. Sample: blood. The source of these receptors is a woman in her 50s in good health. CDR3s include the opening cysteine and the closing phenylalanine or tryptophan. A D gene is named only where the DNA matches it firmly. Size is omitted from some rows. Given values are once, few, many or a class for expanded clones.

v_gene	j_gene	abundance	d_gene	CDR3aa	CDR3nt
TRBV5-1	TRBJ1-5	-	-	CASSVEGSEPQHF	TGCGCCAGCAGCGTGGAGGGCTCGGAGCCCCAGCATTTT
TRBV5-1	TRBJ1-4	-	-	CASSLARGNEKLFF	TGCGCCAGCAGCTTGGCGCGAGGAAATGAAAAACTGTTTTTT
TRBV7-9	TRBJ2-3	few	-	CASSPPLARTDTQYF	TGTGCCAGCAGCCCGCCGCTAGCTCGGACAGATACGCAGTATTTT
TRBV10-1	TRBJ2-7	-	-	CASSDERAQRQYF	TGCGCCAGCAGTGATGAAAGGGCTCAGAGGCAGTACTTC
TRBV5-1	TRBJ1-5	-	-	CASSLLTGRDQPQHF	TGCGCCAGCAGCTTGTTAACAGGGAGGGATCAGCCCCAGCATTTT
TRBV6-5	TRBJ1-3	-	-	CASGETGSSGNTIYF	TGTGCCAGCGGGGAGACAGGCAGCTCTGGAAACACCATATATTTT
TRBV6-5	TRBJ1-2	-	-	CASREGANYGYTF	TGTGCCAGCAGGGAGGGAGCTAACTATGGCTACACCTTC
TRBV5-5	TRBJ1-2	-	-	CASSLGMGGYTF	TGTGCCAGCAGCTTAGGCATGGGGGGCTACACCTTC
TRBV6-5	TRBJ1-6	-	-	CASRYGDRSFGSPLHF	TGTGCCAGCAGGTACGGCGACAGATCCTTTGGTTCACCCCTCCACTTT
TRBV29-1	TRBJ1-1	-	-	CSVSTQAGTEAFF	TGCAGCGTCTCCACCCAAGCGGGCACTGAAGCTTTCTTT
TRBV19	TRBJ1-6	-	-	CASSGEAYNSPLHF	TGTGCCAGTAGTGGTGAAGCTTATAATTCACCCCTCCACTTT
TRBV2	TRBJ1-1	-	-	CASSAAPRPRTF	TGTGCCAGCAGTGCGGCACCCCGCCCTAGGACATTT
TRBV3-1/TRBV3-2	TRBJ2-7	-	-	CASSQAGIGIYEQYF	TGTGCCAGCAGCCAGGCGGGAATAGGTATCTACGAGCAGTACTTC
TRBV24-1	TRBJ2-1	-	TRBD1	CATSEVPGQDYNEQFF	TGTGCCACCAGTGAGGTGCCGGGACAGGATTACAATGAGCAGTTCTTC
TRBV3-1/TRBV3-2	TRBJ1-3	-	-	CASSQVLGNPTRTIYF	TGTGCCAGCAGCCAAGTTTTGGGGAATCCGACAAGAACCATATATTTT
TRBV5-1	TRBJ2-1	-	-	CASSLDRGNEQFF	TGCGCCAGCAGCTTGGATCGGGGCAACGAGCAGTTCTTC
TRBV10-2	TRBJ2-7	-	-	CASSEAGRSYEQYF	TGCGCCAGCAGTGAGGCCGGGAGATCCTACGAGCAGTACTTC
TRBV5-1	TRBJ1-1	-	-	CASQTGFDTEAFF	TGCGCCAGCCAGACGGGTTTCGACACTGAAGCTTTCTTT
TRBV2	TRBJ2-4	-	TRBD2	CASSDLLADIQYF	TGTGCCAGCAGTGATCTACTAGCGGATATTCAGTACTTC
TRBV30	TRBJ2-7	-	TRBD1	CATSTGTAYEQYF	TGTGCCACCTCGACCGGGACAGCCTACGAGCAGTACTTC
TRBV9	TRBJ2-1	-	-	CASSVALGIYEQFF	TGTGCCAGCAGCGTAGCTTTAGGAATCTATGAGCAGTTCTTC
TRBV5-1	TRBJ1-1	once	-	CASSLAGSEAFF	TGCGCCAGCAGCTTGGCCGGGTCTGAAGCTTTCTTT
TRBV4-1	TRBJ2-3	-	-	CASSLSGDTQYF	TGCGCCAGCAGTTTATCAGGGGACACGCAGTATTTT
TRBV6-4	TRBJ2-3	-	-	CASSDRAGEGTDTQYF	TGTGCCAGCAGTGATAGGGCAGGGGAAGGCACAGATACGCAGTATTTT
TRBV12-3/TRBV12-4	TRBJ2-2	-	-	CASSLRDTGELFF	TGTGCCAGCAGTTTAAGGGACACCGGGGAGCTGTTTTTT
TRBV18	TRBJ1-1	-	TRBD1	CASSAPGGRAFF	TGTGCCAGCTCCGCCCCAGGGGGGCGAGCTTTCTTT
TRBV19	TRBJ1-4	-	TRBD1	CASSPDRATNEKLFF	TGTGCCAGTAGCCCTGACAGGGCTACTAATGAAAAACTGTTTTTT
TRBV29-1	TRBJ1-1	-	-	CSAPETALGTEAFF	TGCAGCGCTCCCGAGACAGCTCTGGGCACTGAAGCTTTCTTT
TRBV5-1	TRBJ2-1	-	TRBD2	CASRTTSGTPVREQFF	TGCGCCAGCCGGACTACTAGCGGGACACCTGTGCGAGAGCAGTTCTTC
TRBV5-6	TRBJ1-2	-	-	CASSLAGVYGYTF	TGTGCCAGCAGCTTGGCAGGGGTCTATGGCTACACCTTC
TRBV9	TRBJ1-2	-	-	CASRRTGHGYTF	TGTGCCAGCAGGAGAACGGGGCATGGCTACACCTTC
TRBV14	TRBJ1-6	-	-	CASGRGAKNSPLHF	TGTGCCAGCGGAAGGGGCGCGAAAAATTCACCCCTCCACTTT
TRBV4-2	TRBJ1-2	-	-	CASSQDFTGAYGYTF	TGTGCCAGCAGCCAAGATTTTACAGGCGCATATGGCTACACCTTC
TRBV2	TRBJ1-2	once	-	CASRARATANYGYTF	TGTGCCAGCAGGGCTAGGGCGACAGCTAACTATGGCTACACCTTC
TRBV6-6	TRBJ1-4	few	-	CASSLRPPDYATNEKLFF	TGTGCCAGCAGTCTAAGGCCCCCAGATTATGCAACTAATGAAAAACTGTTTTTT
TRBV2	TRBJ1-2	-	TRBD1	CASSGQGSYGYTF	TGTGCCAGCTCAGGACAGGGTTCCTATGGCTACACCTTC
TRBV30	TRBJ1-1	-	-	CAWSVSPMNTEAFF	TGTGCCTGGAGTGTTAGTCCCATGAACACTGAAGCTTTCTTT
TRBV2	TRBJ2-1	-	TRBD1	CASSEGGTGGYNEQFF	TGTGCCAGCAGTGAAGGAGGGACAGGGGGTTACAATGAGCAGTTCTTC
TRBV6-5	TRBJ2-7	-	-	CASSYEGSGFYEQYF	TGTGCCAGCAGTTACGAGGGAAGTGGGTTCTACGAGCAGTACTTC
TRBV4-1	TRBJ2-7	-	-	CASSQVQGSYEQYF	TGCGCCAGCAGCCAAGTCCAGGGGTCCTACGAGCAGTACTTC
TRBV6-5	TRBJ1-1	-	TRBD1	CASSHHRGLNTEAFF	TGTGCCAGCAGCCACCACAGGGGGCTCAACACTGAAGCTTTCTTT
TRBV4-2	TRBJ2-2	few	-	CASSQQLTTGELFF	TGTGCCAGCAGCCAACAGCTAACGACAGGGGAGCTGTTTTTT
TRBV5-4	TRBJ1-1	-	-	CASSYGRDQEAFF	TGTGCCAGCAGCTACGGCAGGGACCAGGAAGCTTTCTTT
TRBV6-1	TRBJ2-7	once	-	CASSEMMGHEQYF	TGTGCCAGCAGTGAAATGATGGGCCACGAGCAGTACTTC
TRBV12-5	TRBJ2-1	-	TRBD2	CATQKAGREQFF	TGTGCTACTCAGAAAGCGGGGCGTGAGCAGTTCTTC
TRBV2	TRBJ1-5	few	-	CASSDPSQPQHF	TGTGCCAGCAGCGACCCATCTCAGCCCCAGCATTTT
TRBV5-6	TRBJ2-7	-	-	CASSLTAGSYEQYF	TGTGCCAGCAGCTTAACCGCGGGCTCCTACGAGCAGTACTTC
TRBV3-1/TRBV3-2	TRBJ2-1	-	-	CASSLGDNEQFF	TGTGCCAGCAGCCTAGGGGACAATGAGCAGTTCTTC
TRBV6-2/TRBV6-3	TRBJ2-7	few	-	CASSATGTVRPYEQYF	TGTGCCAGCAGTGCTACCGGGACCGTGAGACCCTACGAGCAGTACTTC
TRBV4-2	TRBJ2-7	-	-	CASSQMRDYEQYF	TGTGCCAGCAGCCAGATGAGGGATTACGAGCAGTACTTC
TRBV6-5	TRBJ1-4	-	-	CASKRSQAKLFF	TGTGCCAGCAAGCGTTCCCAAGCAAAACTGTTTTTT
TRBV9	TRBJ2-7	-	-	CASSATALAGNNEQYF	TGTGCCAGCAGCGCCACCGCCTTGGCAGGGAACAACGAGCAGTACTTC
TRBV27	TRBJ1-6	-	-	CASSLGQLNSPLHF	TGTGCCAGCAGTTTAGGGCAGCTGAATTCACCCCTCCACTTT